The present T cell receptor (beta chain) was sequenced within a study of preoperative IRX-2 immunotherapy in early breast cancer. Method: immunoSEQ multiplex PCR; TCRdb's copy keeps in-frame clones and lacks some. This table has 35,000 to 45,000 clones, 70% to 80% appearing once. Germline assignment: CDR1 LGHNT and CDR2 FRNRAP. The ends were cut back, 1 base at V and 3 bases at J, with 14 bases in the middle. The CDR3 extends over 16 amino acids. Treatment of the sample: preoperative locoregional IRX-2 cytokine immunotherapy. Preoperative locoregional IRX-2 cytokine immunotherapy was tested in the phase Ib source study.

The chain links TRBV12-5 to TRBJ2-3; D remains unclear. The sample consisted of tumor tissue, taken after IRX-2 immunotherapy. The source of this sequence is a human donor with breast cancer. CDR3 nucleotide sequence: TGTGCTAGTGGTTTGGCCCCCTGGTCCCTTACAGATACGCAGTATTTT. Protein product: CASGLAPWSLTDTQYF. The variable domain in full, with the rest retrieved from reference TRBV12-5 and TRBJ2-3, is DARVTQTPRHKVTEMGQEVTMRCQPILGHNTVFWYRQTMMQGLELLAYFRNRAPLDDSGMPKDRFSAEMPDATLATLKIQPSEPRDSAVYFCASGLAPWSLTDTQYFGPGTRLTVL.